The present T cell receptor (beta chain) was sequenced within a study of early T cells in non-severe SARS-CoV-2 infection. Study at large: Whole-blood bulk RNA, unsorted, was sequenced, and chains were unpaired.

Study outcomes and limitations: Private and CD4 specificities were missed by VDJdb matching, skewed to anti-spike CD8.

The V gene's germline CDR1 is DFQATT and CDR2 SNEGSKA (reference sequence). The CDR3 has 16 amino acids. The trim removed 5 bases at V and 2 bases at J, leaving 5 bases unmatched. Each single cDNA molecule received a unique molecular identifier. TCRdb re-derived calls from the 5' RACE reads in MiXCR, one entry per CDR3 protein. Of tens of thousands of distinct CDR3 sequences listed, around 9.6% are singletons. This clonotype was seen repeatedly, ten times or more. Antigen unknown. This TCR came from an adult who was a healthcare worker with PCR-confirmed SARS-CoV-2 infection or an uninfected control (not recorded which). The V gene is TRBV20-1, the J gene TRBJ2-3, with 15 bases identical to TRBD2. Sequences were derived from whole blood, sampled at baseline. The CDR3 loop is CSAVGTSGGITDTQYF. The DNA for the CDR3 is TGCAGTGCTGTCGGGACTAGCGGGGGGATCACAGATACGCAGTATTTT.